Ten or more counts support the clone carrying this T cell receptor (beta chain). Its antigen remains unknown. These data come from a study of blood T cells in healthy people across ages. Germline values: CDR1 SGHDN, CDR2 FVKESK. The CDR3 contains 16 residues. The germline V and J ends were trimmed by 2 bases and 0 bases, with 13 bases remaining between them. Study-level findings and limits: Using unsorted PBMCs precluded a conclusive naive versus antigen-experienced comparison.

A J-beta primer mix and a sample-barcoded 5' primer were used in a second PCR of about 7 to 12 cycles. MiXCR, applied by TCRdb to the 5' RACE reads, yields one record per CDR3 protein. The top ten hold less than 0.85% of the sample, which has around 1,000,000 distinct CDR3 sequences, approximately 25% seen once. These data were likewise used in another study, on T cells of mothers and their children.

The genes are TRBV14 and TRBJ1-1, with a possible D match to TRBD1 (6 bases). The TCR was taken from a girl aged 2 to 10 in good health. Material for sequencing was blood. CDR3: CASSQPGQDMNTEAFF. The CDR3 region has the DNA TGTGCCAGCAGCCAACCGGGACAAGACATGAACACTGAAGCTTTCTTT.